Listed here are 10 T cell receptor beta chains from one sample, sequenced in a study of blood T cell repertoires in COVID-19. Some clones are missing from TCRdb's copy, which holds only in-frame ones; the method was immunoSEQ multiplex PCR. The table has almost 300,000 clones, roughly 89% seen once. Sequenced sample: peripheral blood. These receptors were obtained from a woman aged 25-40 years with COVID-19, enrolled during active disease.

Only one count was recorded for this clone. V usage is TRBV18 and J usage is TRBJ1-4; D is possibly TRBD1 (5 bases). V was pared by 4 bases and J by 7 bases, with 10 bases between. Germline CDR1 and CDR2: KGHSH and LQKENI. CDR3 length: 13 residues. CDR3 nucleotide sequence: TGTGCCAGCTCACAGGGGTCGAGTGAAAAACTGTTTTTT. Translation gives CASSQGSSEKLFF.

The rearrangement uses TRBV7-9 and TRBJ1-5; D gene ambiguous. Germline assignment: CDR1 SEHNR and CDR2 FQNEAQ (reference sequence). V was trimmed by 5 bases and J by 8 bases, leaving 16 bases between them. This CDR3 has 14 amino acids. The CDR3 loop is CASSPGEGWEPQHF. The CDR3, as DNA: TGTGCCAGCAGCCCCGGAGAGGGTTGGGAGCCCCAGCATTTT.

The chain employs TRBV5-1 and TRBJ2-3; 7 positions agree with TRBD2. The V gene end was trimmed by 6 bases and the J gene end by 5 bases; junction bases not matched to a gene: 15. The CDR3 sequence is 16 residues long. The germline CDR1 and CDR2 sequences are SGHRS and YFSETQ. In DNA form, the CDR3 reads TGCGCCAGCAATGGCGGTCTAGCGGCCCGCGGAGATACGCAGTATTTT. The encoded protein is CASNGGLAARGDTQYF.

The V gene is TRBV28, the J gene TRBJ2-3; 12 nucleotides align to TRBD1. V gave up 5 bases and J gave up 3 bases; unmatched junction bases: 12. The CDR3 is 18 residues long. Germline V gene data show CDR1 as MDHEN and CDR2 as SYDVKM. The CDR3 nucleotides are TGTGCCAGCAGTCCTCTTACCCCGGGACAGGGGGCTACAGATACGCAGTATTTT. Its translation is CASSPLTPGQGATDTQYF.

This clone has only a few counts. This chain connects TRBV2 to TRBJ2-5; the match to TRBD2 covers 8 bases. CDR3 size: 16 residues. The V gene's germline CDR1 is SNHLY and CDR2 FYNNEI. Losses at the gene ends were 5 bases for V and 5 bases for J; bases not matched to a gene: 13. The CDR3 protein is CASSLSGVNDGETQYF. In DNA, the CDR3 is TGTGCCAGCAGTCTTAGCGGGGTAAACGATGGGGAGACCCAGTACTTC. Filled out from reference TRBV2 and TRBJ2-5, the complete variable domain reads EPEVTQTPSHQVTQMGQEVILRCVPISNHLYFYWYRQILGQKVEFLVSFYNNEISEKSEIFDDQFSVERPDGSNFTLKIRSTKLEDSAMYFCASSLSGVNDGETQYFGPGTRLLVL.

The rearrangement joins TRBV7-9 to TRBJ2-3, with 15 bases matching TRBD2. This CDR3 has 19 amino acids. The ends lost 0 bases at V and 0 bases at J; junction bases unmatched: 4. Germline lookup yields CDR1 SEHNR and CDR2 FQNEAQ (reference sequence). The chain's CDR3 is CASSLAPGTSGGSTDTQYF. CDR3 coding DNA: TGTGCCAGCAGCTTAGCCCCAGGGACTAGCGGGGGGAGCACAGATACGCAGTATTTT.

The V gene is TRBV9, the J gene TRBJ2-1, with a possible D match to TRBD1 (5 bases). Germline V gene data show CDR1 as SGDLS and CDR2 as YYNGEE. V lost 0 bases and J 7 bases, leaving 11 bases between the germline ends. The length of the CDR3 is 14 residues. The CDR3 region has the DNA TGTGCCAGCAGCGTAGGTAGGGGTTATAATGAGCAGTTCTTC. Amino acids: CASSVGRGYNEQFF.

The CDR3 DNA reads as TGTGCCAGTAGTATTGTCAGGGGACAGAACACTGAAGCTTTCTTT. Its protein is CASSIVRGQNTEAFF. The genes are TRBV19 and TRBJ1-1, with TRBD1 as a possible D gene (6 bases). The CDR3 has 15 amino acids. Trimming took 3 bases from V and 1 from J, leaving 12 bases between them. Germline CDR1 is LNHDA and CDR2 is SQIVND (reference sequence). Supplemented by reference TRBV19 and TRBJ1-1, the full variable domain reads DGGITQSPKYLFRKEGQNVTLSCEQNLNHDAMYWYRQDPGQGLRLIYYSQIVNDFQKGDIAEGYSVSREKKESFPLTVTSAQKNPTAFYLCASSIVRGQNTEAFFGQGTRLTVV.

This clone was seen only once. V and J are TRBV2 and TRBJ1-4; weak D call: TRBD1 (5 bases). Germline V gene data show CDR1 as SNHLY and CDR2 as FYNNEI. Between the trimmed V and J ends, which lost 5 bases and 10 bases, there was a span of 14 bases. This CDR3 spans 13 amino acids. CDR3 protein: CASSLVGGVKLFF. CDR3 DNA: TGTGCCAGCAGTCTTGTCGGGGGGGTAAAACTGTTTTTT.

The chain uses TRBV5-1 and TRBJ2-3, with 11 bases identical to TRBD2. The CDR3 runs 16 residues. Germline CDR1 and CDR2: SGHRS and YFSETQ. V was clipped by 0 bases and J by 6 bases; unmatched bases: 6. The CDR3 DNA is TGCGCCAGCAGCTTGGGACTAGCGGGACTAGAGGATACGCAGTATTTT. Its translation: CASSLGLAGLEDTQYF.